This T cell receptor beta chain was captured in a study of shared clonotypes between healthy human individuals. Generated by immunoSEQ multiplex PCR, the TCRdb table keeps only in-frame clones and is missing some. The data contain 2 million to 2.5 million clones, approximately 96% of them singletons. CDR3 length: 14 amino acids. Germline assignment: CDR1 ENHRY and CDR2 SYGVKD. V shed 6 bases and J shed 4 bases, with 14 bases lying between them. Sequences were obtained from naive CD4+ T cells sorted from blood. Subset here: CD45RA+ positively selected. V usage is TRBV10-3 and J usage is TRBJ2-3; maybe TRBD1 (5 bases). The TCR originated in a man aged 18 to 30 in good health. The DNA of the CDR3 is TGTGCCATCAGGAGGACAATAGAGCCAGATACGCAGTATTTT. It translates to CAIRRTIEPDTQYF.